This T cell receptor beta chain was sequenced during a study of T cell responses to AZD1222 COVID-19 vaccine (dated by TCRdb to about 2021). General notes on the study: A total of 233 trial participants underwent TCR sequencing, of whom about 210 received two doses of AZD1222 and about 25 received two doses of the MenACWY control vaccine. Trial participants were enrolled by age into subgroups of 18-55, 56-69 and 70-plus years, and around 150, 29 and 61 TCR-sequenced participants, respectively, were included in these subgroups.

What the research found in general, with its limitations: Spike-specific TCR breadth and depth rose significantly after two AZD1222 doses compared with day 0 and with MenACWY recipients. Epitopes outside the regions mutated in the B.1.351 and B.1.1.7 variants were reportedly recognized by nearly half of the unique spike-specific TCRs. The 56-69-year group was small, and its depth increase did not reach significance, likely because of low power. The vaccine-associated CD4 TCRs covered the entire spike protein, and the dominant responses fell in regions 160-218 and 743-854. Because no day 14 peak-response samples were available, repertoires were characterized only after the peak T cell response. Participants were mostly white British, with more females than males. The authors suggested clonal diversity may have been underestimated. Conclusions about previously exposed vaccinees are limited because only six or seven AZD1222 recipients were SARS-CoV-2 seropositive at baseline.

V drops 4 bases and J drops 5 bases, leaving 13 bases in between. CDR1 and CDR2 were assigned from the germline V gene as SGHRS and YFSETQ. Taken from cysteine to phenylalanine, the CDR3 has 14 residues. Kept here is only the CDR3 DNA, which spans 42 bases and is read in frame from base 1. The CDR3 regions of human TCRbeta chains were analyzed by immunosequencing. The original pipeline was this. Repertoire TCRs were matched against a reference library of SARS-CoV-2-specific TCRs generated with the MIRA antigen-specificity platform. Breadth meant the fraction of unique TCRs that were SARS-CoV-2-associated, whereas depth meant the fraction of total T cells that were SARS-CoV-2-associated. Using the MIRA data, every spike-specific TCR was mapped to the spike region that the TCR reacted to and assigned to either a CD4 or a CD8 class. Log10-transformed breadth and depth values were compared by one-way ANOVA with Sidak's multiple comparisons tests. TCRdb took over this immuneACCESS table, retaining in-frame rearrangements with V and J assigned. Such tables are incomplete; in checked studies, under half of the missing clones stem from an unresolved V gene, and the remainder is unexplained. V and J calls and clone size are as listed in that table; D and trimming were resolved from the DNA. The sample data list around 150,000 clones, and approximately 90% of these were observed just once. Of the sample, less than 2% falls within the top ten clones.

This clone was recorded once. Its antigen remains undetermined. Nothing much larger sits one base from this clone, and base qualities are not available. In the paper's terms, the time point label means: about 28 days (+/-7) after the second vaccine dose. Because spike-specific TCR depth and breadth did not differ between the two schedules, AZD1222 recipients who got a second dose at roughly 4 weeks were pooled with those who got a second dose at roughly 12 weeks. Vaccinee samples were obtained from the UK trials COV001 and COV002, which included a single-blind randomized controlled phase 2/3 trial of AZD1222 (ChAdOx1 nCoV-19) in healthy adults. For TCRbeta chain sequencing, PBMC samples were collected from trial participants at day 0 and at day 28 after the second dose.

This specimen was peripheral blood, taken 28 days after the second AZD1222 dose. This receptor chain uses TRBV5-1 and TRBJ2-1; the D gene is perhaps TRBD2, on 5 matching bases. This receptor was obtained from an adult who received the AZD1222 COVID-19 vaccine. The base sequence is TGCGCCAGCAGCCCCTCTTACGGGAACAATGAGCAGTTCTTC. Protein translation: CASSPSYGNNEQFF.